This entry is about one T cell receptor beta chain. The data belong to a study of blood T cells in healthy people across ages. No fewer than 5.5 micrograms of total RNA were isolated from every sample. The germline V gene encodes CDR1 SNHLY and CDR2 FYNNEI. Trimming stripped 1 base from V and 3 bases from J, with 10 bases between. This CDR3 comprises 15 residues. Alongside a J-beta primer mix, a sample-barcoded 5' primer served in a second PCR lasting about 6 to 11 cycles. TCRdb recomputed calls from the 5' RACE reads with MiXCR, one row per CDR3 protein. The table shows some 850,000 distinct CDR3 sequences, with around 24% occurring only once. These data are also associated with another study on T cells of mothers and their children. Per that paper: The people who donated were a few healthy Caucasian mothers and their six children. Sequencing returned over 9 million TCR beta CDR3 reads per mother and several million per child. Overlap in related mother-child pairs always slightly exceeded unrelated pairs, never significantly.

Sequences were obtained from blood. The receptor was isolated from a boy aged 5-17 years in good health. The chain uses TRBV2 and TRBJ2-1, with D unresolved. The CDR3 loop reads CASSEGAPSYNEQFF. The CDR3 nucleotides read TGTGCCAGCAGTGAAGGGGCCCCCAGCTACAATGAGCAGTTCTTC. Using reference TRBV2 and TRBJ2-1 for the parts outside the CDR3, the full variable domain is EPEVTQTPSHQVTQMGQEVILRCVPISNHLYFYWYRQILGQKVEFLVSFYNNEISEKSEIFDDQFSVERPDGSNFTLKIRSTKLEDSAMYFCASSEGAPSYNEQFFGPGTRLTVL.